This T cell receptor beta chain was captured by sequencing in a study of blood T cell repertoires in COVID-19 (dated by TCRdb to about 2020). Concerning the study at large: The collaborator samples originated in the United States, Italy and Spain and spanned the acute and convalescent phases of COVID-19. The material from the prospective study consisted of cDNA or gDNA derived from T cells, B-cell-depleted T cells, or PBMCs. The dataset comprised deeply sampled blood TCRbeta repertoires from subjects exposed to, actively infected with, or recovered from COVID-19. The repertoires were released in a freely available public database meant as a resource for research on the immune response to SARS-CoV-2. The samples were drawn from the first 160 participants of the ongoing ImmuneRACE study and from under 1,500 subjects provided by 6 global collaborators. Sample metadata almost always included a de-identified subject ID, COVID-19 status, age in years and sex. Where HLA class I and class II types were available, the types were taken from metadata supplied by the sample provider, not from assay-based typing. Overall study outcomes, separate from this receptor: How much clinical and demographic metadata was included differed by source and by participant, and the metadata was provided uncurated.

TCRbeta CDR3 regions were amplified from genomic DNA using the immunoSEQ Assay, a bias-controlled multiplex PCR. In the paper's pipeline: Within the assay, amplification of reference gene primers was used to estimate how many nucleated cells each sample contained. Sequence reads were collapsed and filtered to measure the absolute abundance of every unique TCRbeta CDR3 rearrangement. For each sample, productive Simpson clonality was calculated by taking the square root of Simpson's diversity index across productive rearrangements. As stored in TCRdb, this immuneACCESS dataset retains in-frame rearrangements with V and J assigned. A fraction of the clones does not appear; measured against another copy, unresolved V genes explain less than half of the discrepancy, and the remainder lacks a known reason. V and J calls and clone size are as listed in that table; D and trimming were resolved from the DNA. The sample data list tens of thousands of clones, and approximately 91% of these were observed just once. Roughly 0.39% of the sample is in the top ten clones.

Spanning cysteine to phenylalanine, the CDR3 consists of 16 amino acids. The CDR3 DNA has 48 bases and is translated from base 1. Based on the germline V gene, the CDR1 and CDR2 sequences are SGHRS and YFSETQ. For this chain, trimming is 2 bases at the V end and 5 bases at the J end, and the number of junction bases without a gene match is 10. A note on this clone: It lacks a known antigen. Qualities for individual bases were not recorded, and no much larger clone is one base off.

Whole blood was collected in K2EDTA tubes by collaborating institutions according to the institutions' own protocols. For TCRbeta analysis, collaborators shipped samples as frozen whole blood, isolated PBMCs, or DNA extracted from either of those sample types. Rearrangement joined TRBV5-1 to TRBJ2-7, with 10 bases matching TRBD2. Material for sequencing was peripheral blood. The source of this sequence is a human donor in a cohort sampled during active COVID-19. The CDR3 region has the sequence CASSLVIAGGHDEQYF. The bases read TGCGCCAGCAGCTTAGTTATAGCGGGGGGCCACGACGAGCAGTACTTC.